The 23 T cell receptor beta chains reported below all come from one sample, sequenced in a study of a mutant IDH1 vaccine in newly diagnosed glioma. Data came from immunoSEQ multiplex PCR; TCRdb stores just in-frame clones and leaves some out. This sample has some 56,000 clones; 91% occur once, and the top ten carry approximately 2.4%. Time point indicated: baseline, week 1 (first vaccination visit). Treatment meaning: pre-vaccination baseline after standard-of-care therapy. Sample: PBMCs, taken from a glioma patient treated with radiotherapy, temozolomide or both. These receptors originate from a man between 50 and 59 years old with glioma.

The chain recombines TRBV28 with TRBJ2-3; 10 nucleotides line up with TRBD2. CDR3 length: 17 amino acids. V trimming: 5 bases; J trimming: 5 bases; junction bases outside the gene matches: 13. Germline V lookup: CDR1 MDHEN, CDR2 SYDVKM. In nucleotides, the CDR3 is TGTGCCAGCAGTAACAAACTAGCGGGGTTACATAAAGATACGCAGTATTTT. It translates to CASSNKLAGLHKDTQYF.

In its sample, this clone was seen a few times. The chain employs TRBV28 and TRBJ2-7, with 8 bases lining up with TRBD1. There are 14 residues in the CDR3. Germline CDR1 reads MDHEN; CDR2 reads SYDVKM. V lost 4 bases, J lost 3 bases, and 5 bases stayed unmatched. The CDR3 sequence: CASSSTGGLYEQYF. In DNA form, the CDR3 reads TGTGCCAGCAGTTCCACAGGGGGGCTCTACGAGCAGTACTTC.

The V call is TRBV18, the J call TRBJ1-4; 7 bases agree with TRBD1. CDR3 size: 15 residues. From germline, CDR1 is KGHSH and CDR2 LQKENI. V shed 3 bases and J 10 bases; nucleotides not matched to a gene: 11. CDR3 in DNA: TGTGCCAGCTCACCTATTTCCGGCCAGGGGGGAAAACTGTTTTTT. This sequence encodes CASSPISGQGGKLFF.

The J gene is TRBJ1-4, the V gene TRBV7-9; D is undetermined. This CDR3 comprises 17 residues. The germline CDR1 and CDR2 sequences are SEHNR and FQNEAQ (reference sequence). V dropped 1 base and J dropped 0 bases, with 12 bases sitting between them. The CDR3 DNA reads as TGTGCCAGCAGCTTAGGCGCACTCCCTGCAACTAATGAAAAACTGTTTTTT. Translated: CASSLGALPATNEKLFF.

The chain combines TRBV6-1 with TRBJ2-7, with D perhaps TRBD2 (6 bases). This CDR3 comprises 17 residues. The V and J ends lost 2 bases and 5 bases respectively, with 22 bases between them. Germline CDR1 reads MNHNS; CDR2 reads SASEGT. The DNA for the CDR3 is TGTGCCAGCAGTGAACAGTCAGGAGGGATCTCTTGGCACGAGCAGTACTTC. As protein: CASSEQSGGISWHEQYF.

The J gene is TRBJ1-2, the V gene TRBV29-1; D is perhaps TRBD1 (5 bases). Trimming shortened V by 1 base and J by 2 bases, and 11 bases separated the two germline ends. This CDR3 has 14 residues. Germline V CDR1 and CDR2: SQVTM, ANQGSEA. In DNA, the CDR3 is TGCAGCGTTGAAGGTAGGGGCCGAAACTATGGCTACACCTTC. Translation: CSVEGRGRNYGYTF.

This chain joins TRBV9 and TRBJ1-6; 8 nucleotides agree with TRBD1. The CDR3 is 14 amino acids. J gave up 7 bases and V 3 bases, and 3 bases lay outside the gene matches. Per germline, CDR1 SGDLS and CDR2 YYNGEE. The CDR3 loop is CASSGTGTNSPLHF. CDR3 in DNA: TGTGCCAGCAGCGGGACAGGGACCAATTCACCCCTCCACTTT.

The V call is TRBV6-5, the J call TRBJ1-2; D is undetermined. V lost 3 bases, J lost 1 base, and 12 bases lay in between. The CDR3 runs to 15 residues. The germline CDR1 and CDR2 sequences are MNHEY and SVGAGI. The CDR3 DNA reads TGTGCCAGCAGTTATAAGTTGGGCTTTAACTATGGCTACACCTTC. Its protein is CASSYKLGFNYGYTF.

The rearrangement links TRBV6-1 to TRBJ2-7; no firm D call. The CDR3 covers 11 residues. Per the germline V gene, CDR1 is MNHNS and CDR2 is SASEGT. Deletions cut 1 base from V and 6 bases from J, with 4 bases between. Here the CDR3 DNA reads TGTGCCAGCAGTGAAGTTAGCGAGCAGTACTTC. This translates into CASSEVSEQYF.

The chain is built from TRBV29-1 and TRBJ1-1; D is unresolved. With 3 bases removed from V and 8 bases from J, the gap between germline ends came to 7 bases. In germline, CDR1 is SQVTM, CDR2 ANQGSEA. The CDR3 totals 10 residues. The CDR3 sequence is CSVDWPEAFF. Here the CDR3 DNA reads TGCAGCGTTGATTGGCCCGAAGCTTTCTTT.

The chain recombines TRBV28 with TRBJ1-5, with D hard to call. The germline CDR1 and CDR2 sequences are MDHEN and SYDVKM. The CDR3 contains 16 residues. Between the trimmed V and J ends, which lost 3 bases and 5 bases, there was a span of 17 bases. As DNA, the CDR3 is TGTGCCAGCAGTTTTGTACAGCCCGCTAACGATCAGCCCCAGCATTTT. It translates to CASSFVQPANDQPQHF. The whole variable domain, remainder taken from reference TRBV28 and TRBJ1-5, is DVKVTQSSRYLVKRTGEKVFLECVQDMDHENMFWYRQDPGLGLRLIYFSYDVKMKEKGDIPEGYSVSREKKERFSLILESASTNQTSMYLCASSFVQPANDQPQHFGDGTRLSIL.

This clone was recorded only once. The V gene is TRBV7-2, the J gene TRBJ2-7; D possibly corresponds to TRBD1 (5 bases). V lost 1 base and J lost 0, with 10 bases in between. Germline V gene data show CDR1 as SGHTA and CDR2 as FQGNSA. The CDR3 is 15 residues long. Here the CDR3 DNA reads TGTGCCAGCAGCTTAGAACGCGACAGCTCCTACGAGCAGTACTTC. Its translation is CASSLERDSSYEQYF.

The chain uses TRBV18 and TRBJ1-1, with D perhaps matching TRBD1 (6 bases). There are 13 residues in the CDR3. CDR1 and CDR2 (germline): KGHSH, LQKENI. Trimming shortened V by 8 bases and J by 2 bases, and 12 bases separated the two germline ends. The CDR3 nucleotides are TGTGCCAGCACTGACAGGAGAAACACTGAAGCTTTCTTT. It specifies CASTDRRNTEAFF.

This sequence joins TRBV29-1 and TRBJ1-2; 7 positions match TRBD1. The junction had 8 bases not matched to a gene; V was cut back by 6 bases and J by 4 bases. The CDR3 covers 13 residues. Germline CDR1 and CDR2: SQVTM and ANQGSEA. In DNA form, the CDR3 reads TGCAGCGTCTCCAGACAGGGCGGCTATGGCTACACCTTC. Translation gives CSVSRQGGYGYTF.

The chain employs TRBV5-1 and TRBJ2-6; the D gene is possibly TRBD2 (6 bases). The germline gives CDR1 SGHRS, CDR2 YFSETQ. The V and J ends lost 4 bases and 4 bases respectively, with 12 bases between them. This CDR3 contains 15 residues. CDR3 region: CASSPRRDGANVLTF. The CDR3 DNA is TGCGCCAGCAGCCCCCGGAGGGACGGGGCCAACGTCCTGACTTTC.

This clone was observed once. CDR3 region: CATSRSRLAGGETQYF. The CDR3 bases are TGTGCCACCAGCAGATCCAGACTAGCGGGAGGGGAGACCCAGTACTTC. The gene calls are TRBV15 and TRBJ2-5, with 14 nucleotides matching TRBD2. V trimming: 2 bases; J trimming: 5 bases; junction bases outside the gene matches: 4. The V gene's germline CDR1 is LNHNV and CDR2 YYDKDF (reference sequence). The CDR3 sequence is 16 residues long.

The gene calls are TRBV19 and TRBJ2-5; unclear D gene. The germline V gene has CDR1 LNHDA and CDR2 SQIVND (reference sequence). This CDR3 contains 16 residues. Trimming stripped 0 bases from V and 1 base from J, with 12 bases between. The CDR3 nucleotides read TGTGCCAGTAGTATAGATCCGGTGACACCCCAAGAGACCCAGTACTTC. Translation: CASSIDPVTPQETQYF.

The chain uses TRBV11-2 and TRBJ1-2; D is unresolved. V gave up 3 bases and J gave up 4 bases, with 9 bases separating them. The CDR3 extends over 13 amino acids. The germline gives CDR1 SGHAT, CDR2 FQNNGV. The CDR3 bases are TGTGCCAGCAGCTTCGCCGGAGGCTATGGCTACACCTTC. Its translation: CASSFAGGYGYTF.

This sequence joins TRBV15 and TRBJ1-1; D is perhaps TRBD1 (6 bases). Germline values: CDR1 LNHNV, CDR2 YYDKDF (reference sequence). The CDR3 spans 15 residues. Trimming pared 0 bases from V and 6 bases from J, leaving 14 bases between. The CDR3 protein is CATSRDYTGLPEAFF. The CDR3 bases are TGTGCCACCAGCAGAGATTACACAGGGTTACCTGAAGCTTTCTTT.

This chain joins TRBV6-5 and TRBJ2-3, with D maybe TRBD2 (6 bases). The CDR3 contains 14 residues. Germline V gene sequence: CDR1 MNHEY, CDR2 SVGAGI. Trimming took off 3 bases at V and 2 bases at J, with 9 bases between the two ends. CDR3 protein: CASSYWGVTDTQYF. The CDR3 DNA is TGTGCCAGCAGTTATTGGGGGGTCACAGATACGCAGTATTTT.

The chain employs TRBV6-6 and TRBJ2-7; a weak D match, TRBD1 (7 bases). CDR1 is MNHNY and CDR2 is SVGAGI in the germline V gene (reference sequence). The length of the CDR3 is 14 residues. Trimming shortened V by 5 bases and J by 5 bases, and 16 bases separated the two germline ends. Written as DNA, the CDR3 is TGTGCCAGCAGTCCAGGGGGAGGAAACGACGAGCAGTACTTC. Amino acids: CASSPGGGNDEQYF.

The chain carries TRBV21-1 and TRBJ2-3. TRBV21-1 is annotated as a pseudogene. The CDR3 is 12 residues long. The chain's CDR3 is CASSKGTDTQYF. The CDR3 DNA sequence: TGTGCCAGCAGCAAAGGGACAGATACGCAGTATTTT.

The chain uses TRBV7-3 and TRBJ2-7; D is ambiguous. The CDR3 consists of 13 residues. V lost 1 base, J lost 4 bases, and 8 bases lay in between. Germline CDR1 SGHTA, CDR2 FQGTGA. The CDR3 DNA sequence: TGTGCCAGCAGCTTAAATATAGGGTACGAGCAGTACTTC. Protein: CASSLNIGYEQYF.